This T cell receptor (beta chain) is from a study of B cell selection in AIRE deficiency. Measured with immunoSEQ multiplex PCR; TCRdb has only the in-frame clones, and not every one. The repertoire consists of under 30,000 clones, with over 95% occurring once and the leading ten covering 0.24%. Concerning this clone itself: The antigen remains undetermined.

Study results and caveats: Of about 4,000 shared Treg TCRbeta sequences, roughly 33% were healthy-only, around 9.3% patient-only. Roughly 29% of healthy-donor shared Treg TCRbeta sequences appeared in patient Tconv cells. Healthy Tconv contained about two fifths of shared healthy Treg sequences; only TCRbeta sequenced.

The sorted conventional CD4 T cells were gated as CD4+CD127+. Controls came from healthy donors unrelated to patients. V lost 4 bases and J 4 bases, leaving 16 bases between the germline ends. Looked up from germline, CDR1 is SNHLY and CDR2 is FYNNEI. CDR3 length equals 15 residues. The V and J genes are TRBV2 and TRBJ1-2; D ambiguous. The material sequenced was CD4+CD127+ conventional T cells sorted from PBMCs. The receptor was derived from a human donor in good health. CDR3 region: CASSGTGIGSYGYTF. DNA of the CDR3: TGTGCCAGCAGTGGTACTGGGATAGGTAGCTATGGCTACACCTTC.